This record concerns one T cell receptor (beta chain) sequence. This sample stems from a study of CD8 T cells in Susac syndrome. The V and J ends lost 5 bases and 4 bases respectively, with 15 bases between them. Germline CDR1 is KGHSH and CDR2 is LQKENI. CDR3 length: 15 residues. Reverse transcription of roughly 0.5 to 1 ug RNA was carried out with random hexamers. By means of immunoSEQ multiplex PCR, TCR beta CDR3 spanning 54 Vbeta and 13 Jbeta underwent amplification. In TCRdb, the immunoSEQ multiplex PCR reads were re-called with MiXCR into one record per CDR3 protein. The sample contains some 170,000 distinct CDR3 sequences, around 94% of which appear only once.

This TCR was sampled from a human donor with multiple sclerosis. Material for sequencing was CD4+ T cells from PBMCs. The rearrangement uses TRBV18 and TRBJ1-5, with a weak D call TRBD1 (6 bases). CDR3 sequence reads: CASSWGPGGNQPQHF. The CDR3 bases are TGTGCCAGCTCATGGGGGCCGGGCGGGAATCAGCCCCAGCATTTT. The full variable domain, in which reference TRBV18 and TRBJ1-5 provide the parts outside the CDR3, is NAGVMQNPRHLVRRRGQEARLRCSPMKGHSHVYWYRQLPEEGLKFMVYLQKENIIDESGMPKERFSAEFPKEGPSILRIQQVVRGDSAAYFCASSWGPGGNQPQHFGDGTRLSIL.